Sequencing of this T cell receptor beta chain was carried out in a study of T cells in Graves' hyperthyroidism and ophthalmopathy (dated by TCRdb to the late 2010s). For the study in its entirety: Peripheral blood samples were taken at the time of initial diagnosis, prior to any treatment. For training and testing, the 100 patients in the discovery cohort were randomly divided in a 7:3 ratio. Thyroid tissue and blood T-cell repertoires from six or seven Graves' hyperthyroidism patients were also compared in the study. A discovery cohort of about a hundred patients, 43 with Graves' ophthalmopathy and 57 with stable Graves' hyperthyroidism, was used to find distinguishing TCR V-J signatures. According to the paper, TCR Vbeta CDR3 sequencing was carried out on over 130 peripheral blood samples, which came from 40 to 45 ophthalmopathy, around 75 hyperthyroidism and approximately 17 progressor patients. Following sampling, methimazole starting at 30 mg daily was given to hyperthyroidism patients, and high-dose intravenous methylprednisolone was given to ophthalmopathy patients. Prospective prediction of ophthalmopathy was tested in an independent validation cohort consisting of fewer than 20 hyperthyroidism patients and around 16 patients who later progressed to ophthalmopathy.

This clonotype was detected many times. Its antigen has not been determined. Per-base qualities were not stored, and no clone one base away is much larger. Hyperthyroidism patients were newly diagnosed, with disease duration under 2 months, and aged 18 to 65 years. The study excluded patients with uncontrolled infections, other autoimmune diseases, pregnancy or lactation. Diagnoses relied on clinical symptoms, serum thyroxine and TRAb, thyroid ultrasound and orbital computed tomography. Blood from progressor patients was collected at the time of first diagnosis with hyperthyroidism, before any ophthalmopathy symptoms had appeared. PBMCs were separated from under 11 ml of fresh peripheral blood using Ficoll-Paque density gradient centrifugation. Patients classed as progressors first received a Graves' hyperthyroidism diagnosis and then went on to develop ophthalmopathy during follow-up. Trizol reagent was used to extract total RNA, and RNA quality was then checked on an Agilent 2100 Bioanalyzer.

The TCR beta CDR3 regions were amplified from RNA transcripts. A first-round RT-PCR of the TCR CDR3 used the HTBI primer set with the Qiagen OneStep RT-PCR kit. Libraries were constructed in a second round of multiplex PCR, after which size selection and purification were performed. Libraries were sequenced paired-end with 100 bp reads on an Illumina HiSeq2000. The source study handled its data this way. Raw data were processed with SOAPnuke, discarding reads with adapters, uncalled bases, mean Phred below 15, or no exact constant-primer or identifier match. High-quality paired reads were merged with COPE v1.2.5, and unique nucleotide sequences were defined as clonotypes. MiTCR v1.1 was used to align the clonotypes against IMGT TRBV, TRBD and TRBJ reference segments. Only V-J combinations with frequency above 0.0001, covering 99.2% of repertoires, were analysed. The TCS score was defined as F50 (clonal expansion) divided by E x V (chaos), with BLOSUM62-based TCRdist calculated between CDR3 peptides within each V-J. Welch's t-statistics and random forest reduced roughly 530 V-J features to 13, which were used in a naive Bayes classifier (R e1071). TCRdb's own reprocessing of the public reads used fastp at Q25 and MiXCR and kept productive beta chains. Every distinct CDR3 protein forms one entry, paired with its most common genes and DNA. The V and J calls reflect TCRdb's pipeline rather than the authors' work. The sample data list approximately 720,000 distinct CDR3 sequences, and around a sixth of these were observed just once. Roughly a sixth of the sample lies in the top ten.

As encoded in the germline V gene (reference sequence), CDR1 is LGHDT while CDR2 is YNNKEL. The CDR3 numbers 14 residues from cysteine through phenylalanine. The CDR3 DNA has 42 bases and is translated from base 1. V gives up 0 bases and J gives up 1 base, and the segment between their germline ends measures 6 bases. Broad study findings and their caveats: No statistical method was used to fix the sample size in advance, and group allocation was not hidden from the investigators. In validation, the model predicted progression to ophthalmopathy with 55% to 71% sensitivity and 72% to 75% specificity, a median of roughly seven months before onset. Blood samples also contained most of the expanded thyroid clonotypes (frequency above 0.001), which suggests that blood repertoires may reflect thyroid immune responses. A 13 V-J signature model separated ophthalmopathy from stable hyperthyroidism, with 87.88% sensitivity and roughly 84% specificity in cross-validation and 80%/75% in testing.

This receptor was taken from a woman between 50 and 59 years old with Graves' hyperthyroidism that later progressed to Graves' ophthalmopathy. The V gene is TRBV3-1 and the J gene is TRBJ1-1; the D gene is not confidently resolved. Sequencing input: blood. The DNA is as follows: TGTGCCAGCAGCCAAGACCTCCGGAACACTGAAGCTTTCTTT. Its protein product is CASSQDLRNTEAFF.